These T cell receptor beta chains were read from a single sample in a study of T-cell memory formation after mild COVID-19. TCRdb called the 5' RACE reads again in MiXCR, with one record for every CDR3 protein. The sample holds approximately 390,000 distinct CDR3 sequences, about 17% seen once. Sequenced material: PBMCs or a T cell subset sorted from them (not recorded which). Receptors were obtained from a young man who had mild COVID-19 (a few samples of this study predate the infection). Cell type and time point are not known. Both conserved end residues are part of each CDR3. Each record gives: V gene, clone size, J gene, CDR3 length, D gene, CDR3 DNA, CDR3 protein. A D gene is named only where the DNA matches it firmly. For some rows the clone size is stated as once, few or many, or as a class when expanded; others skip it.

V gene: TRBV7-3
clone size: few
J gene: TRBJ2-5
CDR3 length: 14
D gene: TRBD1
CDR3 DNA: TGTGCCAGCAGCCTGACAGGGGGCAGTGAGACCCAGTACTTC
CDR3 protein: CASSLTGGSETQYF

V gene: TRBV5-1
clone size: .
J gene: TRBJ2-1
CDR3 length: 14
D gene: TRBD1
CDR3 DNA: TGCGCCAGCAGCCCCGGGACAGGGGCCCATGAGCAGTTCTTC
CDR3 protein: CASSPGTGAHEQFF

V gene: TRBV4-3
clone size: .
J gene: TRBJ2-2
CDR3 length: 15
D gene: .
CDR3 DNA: TGCGCCAGCAGCCAAGTCGACTACTACACCGGGGAGCTGTTTTTT
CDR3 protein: CASSQVDYYTGELFF

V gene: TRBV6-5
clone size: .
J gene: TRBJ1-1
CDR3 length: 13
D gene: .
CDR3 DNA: TGTGCCAGCAGTTATCGAAGGAACACTGAAGCTTTCTTT
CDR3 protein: CASSYRRNTEAFF

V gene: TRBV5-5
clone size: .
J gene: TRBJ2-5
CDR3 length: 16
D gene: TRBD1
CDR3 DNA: TGTGCCAGCAGCACAACCGGGACAGGGGGCGGTGAGACCCAGTACTTC
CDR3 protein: CASSTTGTGGGETQYF

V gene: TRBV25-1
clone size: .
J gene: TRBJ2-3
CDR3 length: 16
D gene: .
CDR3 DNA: TGTGCCAGCAGTGAATATGGTCAGTCTAGCACAGATACGCAGTATTTT
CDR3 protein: CASSEYGQSSTDTQYF

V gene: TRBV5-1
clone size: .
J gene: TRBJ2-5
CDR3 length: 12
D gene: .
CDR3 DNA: TGCGCCAGCAGCGCCGAAGGGGAGACCCAGTACTTC
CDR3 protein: CASSAEGETQYF

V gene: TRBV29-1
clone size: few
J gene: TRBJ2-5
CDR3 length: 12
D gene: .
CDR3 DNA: TGCAGCGAATGGGACGCCCAGGGGACCCAGTACTTC
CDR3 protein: CSEWDAQGTQYF

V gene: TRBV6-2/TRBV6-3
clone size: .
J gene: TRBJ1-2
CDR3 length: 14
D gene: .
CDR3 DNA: TGTGCCAGCAGTTACTCTCAAGAGGGGGACGGCTACACCTTC
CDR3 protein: CASSYSQEGDGYTF

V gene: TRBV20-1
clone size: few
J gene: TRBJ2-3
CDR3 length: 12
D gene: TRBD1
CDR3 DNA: TGCAGTGCTAGAGAGGACAGGGATACGCAGTATTTT
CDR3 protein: CSAREDRDTQYF

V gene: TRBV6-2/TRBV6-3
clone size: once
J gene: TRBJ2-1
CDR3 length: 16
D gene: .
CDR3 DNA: TGTGCCAGCAGCCCACCGTCAAGCAGCTGGTACAATGAGCAGTTCTTC
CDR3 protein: CASSPPSSSWYNEQFF

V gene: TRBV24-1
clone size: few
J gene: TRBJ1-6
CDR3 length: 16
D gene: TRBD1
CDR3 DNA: TGTGCCACCAGTGAGGGGGACAGCCGACGGGGTTCACCCCTCCACTTT
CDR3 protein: CATSEGDSRRGSPLHF

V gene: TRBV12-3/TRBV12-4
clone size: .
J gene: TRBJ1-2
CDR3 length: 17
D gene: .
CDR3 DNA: TGTGCCAGCAGTCATGCTGGACAAACACAGGGAAACTATGGCTACACCTTC
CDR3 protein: CASSHAGQTQGNYGYTF

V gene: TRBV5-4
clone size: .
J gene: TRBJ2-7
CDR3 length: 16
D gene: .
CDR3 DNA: TGTGCCAGCAGCTTATTCGTCGGGACGTTAAAGTACGAGCAGTACTTC
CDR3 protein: CASSLFVGTLKYEQYF

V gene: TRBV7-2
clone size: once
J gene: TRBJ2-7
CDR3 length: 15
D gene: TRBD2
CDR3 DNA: TGTGCCAGCAGCAGTAGCGGGGGACGGCTCTACGAGCAGTACTTC
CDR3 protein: CASSSSGGRLYEQYF

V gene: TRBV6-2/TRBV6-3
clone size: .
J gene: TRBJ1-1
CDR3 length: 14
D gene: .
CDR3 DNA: TGTGCCAGCAGATCCGACCCCGGGGGAGGTGAAGCTTTCTTT
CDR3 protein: CASRSDPGGGEAFF

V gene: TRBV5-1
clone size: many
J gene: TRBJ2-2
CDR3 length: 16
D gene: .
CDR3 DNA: TGCGCCAGCAGCCCACCCGGGACACTGAACACCGGGGAGCTGTTTTTT
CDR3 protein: CASSPPGTLNTGELFF

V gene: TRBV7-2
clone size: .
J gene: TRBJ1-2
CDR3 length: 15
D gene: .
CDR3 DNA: TGTGCCAGCAGCCAAGCGCCACACAGGGTTAATGGCTACACCTTC
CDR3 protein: CASSQAPHRVNGYTF

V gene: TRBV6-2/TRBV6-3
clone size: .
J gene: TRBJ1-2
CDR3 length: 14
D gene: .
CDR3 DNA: TGTGCCAGCAGTTACTCGGTCAGCTACTATGGCTACACCTTC
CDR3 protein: CASSYSVSYYGYTF

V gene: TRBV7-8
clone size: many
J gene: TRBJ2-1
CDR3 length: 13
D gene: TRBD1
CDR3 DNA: TGTGCCAGCAGTGTGCTCAGGGGACAGGAGCAGTTCTTC
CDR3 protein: CASSVLRGQEQFF

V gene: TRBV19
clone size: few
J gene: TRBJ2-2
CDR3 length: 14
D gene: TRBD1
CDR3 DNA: TGTGCCGGACGGGACAGGGGCAAGGCCGGGGAGCTGTTTTTT
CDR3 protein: CAGRDRGKAGELFF

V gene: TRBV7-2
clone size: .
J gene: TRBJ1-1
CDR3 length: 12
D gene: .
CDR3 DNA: TGTGCCAGCAGCCCTAGACCGCAAGAAGCTTTCTTT
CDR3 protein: CASSPRPQEAFF

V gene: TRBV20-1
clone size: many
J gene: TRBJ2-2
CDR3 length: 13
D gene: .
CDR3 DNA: TGCAGTGCTAGCGGGGGGAACACCGGGGAGCTGTTTTTT
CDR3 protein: CSASGGNTGELFF

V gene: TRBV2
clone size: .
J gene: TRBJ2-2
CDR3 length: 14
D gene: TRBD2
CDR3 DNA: TGTGCCAGCAGAGCGGGGGGGCGAACCGGGGAGCTGTTTTTT
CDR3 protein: CASRAGGRTGELFF

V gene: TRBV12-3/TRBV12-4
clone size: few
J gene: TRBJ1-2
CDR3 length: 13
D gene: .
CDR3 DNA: TGTGCCAGCCTCACAGGGTCTGCTTGGGGCTACACCTTC
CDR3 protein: CASLTGSAWGYTF

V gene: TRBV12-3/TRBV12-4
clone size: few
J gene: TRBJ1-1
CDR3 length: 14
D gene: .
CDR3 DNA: TGTGCCAGCACCCCCGACACTTGGGCCTCTGAAGCTTTCTTT
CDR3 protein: CASTPDTWASEAFF

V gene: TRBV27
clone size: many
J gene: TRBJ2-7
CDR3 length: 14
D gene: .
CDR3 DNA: TGTGCCAGCTGGGACCGCCAAACACCCTACGAGCAGTACTTC
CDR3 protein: CASWDRQTPYEQYF

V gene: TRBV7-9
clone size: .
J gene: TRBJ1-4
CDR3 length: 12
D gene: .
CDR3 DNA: TGTGCCAGCAGCTTAGTCCGGGAAAAACTGTTTTTT
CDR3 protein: CASSLVREKLFF

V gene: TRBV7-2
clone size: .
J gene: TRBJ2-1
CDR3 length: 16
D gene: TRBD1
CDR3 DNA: TGTGCCAGCAGCTTACCCAGGGGGCTAGGGGCCAATGAGCAGTTCTTC
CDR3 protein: CASSLPRGLGANEQFF